This entry features one T cell receptor (beta chain) sequence. What it binds is unknown. The sample originates from a study of OX40 agonist ivuxolimab in advanced cancers. Study in general: The study treated patients with ivuxolimab, an agonistic anti-OX40 (CD134) antibody.

Study-level points and caveats: At 0.1 to 3.0 mg/kg, clonal expansion of CD4+ and CD8+ blood T cells had occurred by week 6.

This CDR3 spans 16 amino acids. Between the trimmed V and J ends, which lost 2 bases and 4 bases, there was a span of 16 bases. In germline, CDR1 is LGHNA, CDR2 YNFKEQ. Some clones are missing from TCRdb's copy, which holds only in-frame ones; the method was immunoSEQ multiplex PCR. This sample has about 20,000 clones, with roughly 78% found just once. Specimen: CD4+ or CD8+ T cells sorted from blood, collected in a trial of the OX40 agonist ivuxolimab. The chain uses TRBV4-2 and TRBJ2-3; possible D gene TRBD1, 6 bases. The receptor's source is an adult with an advanced solid tumor such as melanoma, head and neck, liver or kidney cancer. The CDR3 DNA reads as TGTGCCAGCAGCCAAATCTTCGAGGGGGTGGCAGATACGCAGTATTTT. It specifies CASSQIFEGVADTQYF.